This is a list of T cell receptor beta chains from one sample in a study of OX40 agonist ivuxolimab in advanced cancers. Only in-frame clones appear in the TCRdb table, and some are missing; sequencing was by immunoSEQ multiplex PCR. The repertoire holds 65,000 to 95,000 clones, with roughly nine tenths as singletons. Source: CD4+ or CD8+ T cells sorted from blood, taken in a trial of the OX40 agonist ivuxolimab. These TCRs come from an adult with an advanced solid tumor such as melanoma, head and neck, liver or kidney cancer. The CDR3 runs from the conserved cysteine through the conserved F or W. Each record gives: D gene, CDR3 length, clone size, J gene, V gene, CDR3 protein, CDR3 DNA. D genes are given only for firm matches. Expanded clones are given a class, and other clones once, few, many or no size at all.

D: .; length: 12; size: .; J: TRBJ2-5; V: TRBV5-1; CDR3: CASGTTQETQYF; DNA: TGCGCCTCCGGGACGACACAAGAGACCCAGTACTTC
D: TRBD1; length: 15; size: once; J: TRBJ2-7; V: TRBV10-3; CDR3: CAISEQDRGGYEQYF; DNA: TGTGCCATCAGTGAACAGGACAGGGGTGGGTACGAGCAGTACTTC
D: .; length: 12; size: .; J: TRBJ2-2; V: TRBV28; CDR3: CASRWSTGELFF; DNA: TGTGCCAGCCGTTGGAGCACCGGGGAGCTGTTTTTT
D: TRBD1; length: 14; size: .; J: TRBJ2-7; V: TRBV27; CDR3: CASSLGQGIYEQYF; DNA: TGTGCCAGCAGTTTAGGACAGGGAATCTACGAGCAGTACTTC
D: .; length: 13; size: .; J: TRBJ1-5; V: TRBV27; CDR3: CASSLSPIQPQHF; DNA: TGTGCCAGCAGTTTATCTCCCATACAGCCCCAGCATTTT
D: .; length: 14; size: few; J: TRBJ1-2; V: TRBV6-1; CDR3: CASSEMAGSYGYTF; DNA: TGTGCCAGCAGTGAAATGGCGGGGAGCTATGGCTACACCTTC
D: .; length: 13; size: .; J: TRBJ2-7; V: TRBV7-2; CDR3: CASSLPGDYEQYF; DNA: TGTGCCAGCTCTCTTCCGGGGGACTACGAGCAGTACTTC
D: .; length: 15; size: .; J: TRBJ2-1; V: TRBV5-4; CDR3: CASSIGGGSYNEQFF; DNA: TGTGCCAGCAGCATCGGAGGGGGCTCCTACAATGAGCAGTTCTTC
D: .; length: 15; size: once; J: TRBJ1-3; V: TRBV21-1; CDR3: CAKNPGRVPGNTIYF; DNA: TGTGCCAAAAATCCCGGTAGGGTCCCGGGAAACACCATATATTTT
D: TRBD2; length: 15; size: .; J: TRBJ2-3; V: TRBV11-2; CDR3: CASSPLAVSTDTQYF; DNA: TGTGCCAGCAGTCCTCTAGCGGTTAGCACAGATACGCAGTATTTT
D: .; length: 16; size: .; J: TRBJ2-3; V: TRBV5-1; CDR3: CASTRWGTGYEDTQYF; DNA: TGCGCCAGCACCCGGTGGGGTACGGGCTACGAAGATACGCAGTATTTT
D: .; length: 15; size: .; J: TRBJ2-1; V: TRBV5-3; CDR3: CARSPAGTSYNEQFF; DNA: TGTGCCAGAAGCCCCGCCGGGACTTCCTACAATGAGCAGTTCTTC
D: .; length: 12; size: .; J: TRBJ1-1; V: TRBV7-9; CDR3: CASSYGNTEAFF; DNA: TGTGCCAGCAGCTATGGGAACACTGAAGCTTTCTTT
D: TRBD2; length: 13; size: .; J: TRBJ2-2; V: TRBV10-3; CDR3: CAIRGREPGELFF; DNA: TGTGCCATCAGAGGGCGGGAGCCCGGGGAGCTGTTTTTT
D: .; length: 13; size: .; J: TRBJ1-5; V: TRBV27; CDR3: CASSLRGGLPQHF; DNA: TGTGCCAGCAGTTTAAGGGGGGGACTGCCCCAGCATTTT
D: .; length: 15; size: .; J: TRBJ2-3; V: TRBV7-9; CDR3: CASSLAWGRGDTQYF; DNA: TGTGCCAGCAGCTTAGCGTGGGGTAGGGGGGATACGCAGTATTTT
D: .; length: 12; size: .; J: TRBJ1-1; V: TRBV19; CDR3: CASSMGNTEAFF; DNA: TGTGCCAGTAGTATGGGGAACACTGAAGCTTTCTTT
D: .; length: 12; size: .; J: TRBJ1-1; V: TRBV29-1; CDR3: CSVVTGGTEAFF; DNA: TGCAGCGTTGTCACTGGGGGCACTGAAGCTTTCTTT
D: .; length: 13; size: .; J: TRBJ1-1; V: TRBV30; CDR3: CAWSAQVTGEAFF; DNA: TGTGCCTGGAGTGCCCAGGTGACAGGTGAAGCTTTCTTT
D: TRBD1; length: 17; size: .; J: TRBJ2-3; V: TRBV11-3; CDR3: CASSLGAAGGLADTQYF; DNA: TGTGCCAGCAGCTTAGGGGCGGCAGGGGGCTTGGCAGATACGCAGTATTTT
D: .; length: 11; size: .; J: TRBJ2-7; V: TRBV7-9; CDR3: CASSLDFEQYF; DNA: TGTGCCAGCAGCCTGGACTTTGAGCAGTACTTC
D: .; length: 17; size: .; J: TRBJ2-3; V: TRBV4-3; CDR3: CASSSGTGAGVLDTQYF; DNA: TGCGCCAGCAGCTCTGGCACGGGGGCGGGAGTATTAGATACGCAGTATTTT
D: .; length: 13; size: .; J: TRBJ1-1; V: TRBV30; CDR3: CAWSVGVWTEAFF; DNA: TGTGCCTGGAGTGTAGGAGTTTGGACTGAAGCTTTCTTT
D: .; length: 13; size: .; J: TRBJ2-7; V: TRBV30; CDR3: CAWSTGLAYEQYF; DNA: TGTGCCTGGAGCACCGGGCTAGCCTACGAGCAGTACTTC
D: .; length: 16; size: once; J: TRBJ2-2; V: TRBV5-4; CDR3: CASSLDGTANTGELFF; DNA: TGTGCCAGCAGCTTGGATGGGACCGCGAACACCGGGGAGCTGTTTTTT
D: TRBD2; length: 12; size: .; J: TRBJ2-1; V: TRBV2; CDR3: CASSPSGSYRFF; DNA: TGTGCCAGCAGTCCCAGCGGGAGTTATCGGTTCTTC
D: .; length: 13; size: few; J: TRBJ1-1; V: TRBV10-3; CDR3: CAISGVVNTEAFF; DNA: TGTGCCATCAGTGGGGTAGTAAACACTGAAGCTTTCTTT
D: .; length: 11; size: few; J: TRBJ2-7; V: TRBV11-1; CDR3: CASSLEVRQYF; DNA: TGTGCCAGCAGCTTAGAAGTTCGTCAGTACTTC
D: .; length: 16; size: .; J: TRBJ2-2; V: TRBV6-6; CDR3: CASSYSIPANTGELFF; DNA: TGTGCCAGCAGTTACTCGATCCCAGCTAACACCGGGGAGCTGTTTTTT
D: .; length: 15; size: .; J: TRBJ2-3; V: TRBV4-1; CDR3: CASSQLTGSGDTQYF; DNA: TGCGCCAGCAGCCAACTTACCGGGTCTGGGGATACGCAGTATTTT
D: .; length: 15; size: .; J: TRBJ2-2; V: TRBV4-1; CDR3: CASRQLGILSGELFF; DNA: TGCGCCAGCAGACAACTCGGGATTCTTAGCGGGGAGCTGTTTTTT
D: .; length: 14; size: .; J: TRBJ1-2; V: TRBV5-1; CDR3: CASSLGGTTEGYTF; DNA: TGCGCCAGCAGCTTGGGCGGGACCACTGAAGGCTACACCTTC
D: TRBD1; length: 12; size: .; J: TRBJ1-2; V: TRBV29-1; CDR3: CSGQDPNYGYTF; DNA: TGCAGTGGACAGGACCCAAACTATGGCTACACCTTC
D: TRBD1; length: 17; size: .; J: TRBJ2-5; V: TRBV5-1; CDR3: CASSRDRGRVNGETQYF; DNA: TGCGCCAGCAGCCGCGACAGGGGAAGGGTGAACGGGGAGACCCAGTACTTC
D: .; length: 15; size: .; J: TRBJ2-7; V: TRBV11-2; CDR3: CASSVGQYTSYEQYF; DNA: TGTGCCAGCAGCGTTGGACAGTACACCTCCTACGAGCAGTACTTC
D: TRBD1; length: 15; size: .; J: TRBJ1-1; V: TRBV5-1; CDR3: CASRASGTGDTEAFF; DNA: TGCGCCAGCAGGGCCTCCGGGACAGGGGACACTGAAGCTTTCTTT
D: .; length: 14; size: .; J: TRBJ2-7; V: TRBV5-4; CDR3: CASSLAGTLYEQYF; DNA: TGTGCCAGCAGCTTGGCCGGGACCCTTTACGAGCAGTACTTC
D: .; length: 14; size: once; J: TRBJ1-3; V: TRBV28; CDR3: CASRPPGSGNTIYF; DNA: TGTGCCAGCAGGCCTCCGGGGAGTGGAAACACCATATATTTT
D: TRBD1; length: 15; size: .; J: TRBJ1-4; V: TRBV30; CDR3: CAWSVTGGSNEKLFF; DNA: TGTGCCTGGAGTGTTACAGGGGGAAGCAATGAAAAACTGTTTTTT
D: TRBD1; length: 13; size: .; J: TRBJ1-2; V: TRBV28; CDR3: CASSPGQSLGYTF; DNA: TGTGCCAGCAGTCCGGGACAGAGTTTGGGCTACACCTTC
D: TRBD2; length: 14; size: .; J: TRBJ2-7; V: TRBV28; CDR3: CASKVGLASYEQYF; DNA: TGTGCCAGTAAGGTGGGACTAGCCTCCTACGAGCAGTACTTC